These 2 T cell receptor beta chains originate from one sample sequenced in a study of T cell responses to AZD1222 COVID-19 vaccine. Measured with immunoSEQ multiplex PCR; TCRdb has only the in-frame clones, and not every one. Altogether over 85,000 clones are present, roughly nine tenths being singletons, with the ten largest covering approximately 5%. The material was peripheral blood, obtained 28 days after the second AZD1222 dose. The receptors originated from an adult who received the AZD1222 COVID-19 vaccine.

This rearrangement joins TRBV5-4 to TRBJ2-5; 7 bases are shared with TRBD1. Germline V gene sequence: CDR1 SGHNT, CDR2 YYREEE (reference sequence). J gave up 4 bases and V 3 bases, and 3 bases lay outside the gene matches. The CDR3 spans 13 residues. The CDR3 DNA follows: TGTGCCAGCAGCTCGCCAGGGGGAGAGACCCAGTACTTC. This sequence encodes CASSSPGGETQYF.

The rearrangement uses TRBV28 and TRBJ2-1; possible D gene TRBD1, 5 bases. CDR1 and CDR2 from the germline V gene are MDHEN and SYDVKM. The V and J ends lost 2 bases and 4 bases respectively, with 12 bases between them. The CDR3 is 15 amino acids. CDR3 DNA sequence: TGTGCCAGCAGTTTAGTTTCAGGGATTTACAATGAGCAGTTCTTC. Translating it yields CASSLVSGIYNEQFF.